The 18 T cell receptor beta chains given below trace back to one sample, sequenced in a study of T cell responses to AZD1222 COVID-19 vaccine. TCRdb's table, derived via immunoSEQ multiplex PCR, lists solely in-frame clones and lacks some. The sample carries 95,000 to 110,000 clones, roughly 88% recorded once. Sequencing was performed on peripheral blood, taken on day 0 of AZD1222 vaccination. These receptors were collected from an adult in good health.

This chain connects TRBV7-2 to TRBJ1-3; no clear D. The CDR3 consists of 12 residues. V dropped 1 base and J dropped 6 bases, with 4 bases sitting between them. Germline V gene sequence: CDR1 SGHTA, CDR2 FQGNSA. The CDR3 loop reads CASSLGVNTIYF. The CDR3 nucleotides read TGTGCCAGCAGCTTAGGCGTAAACACCATATATTTT. Full variable domain (outside the CDR3, taken from reference TRBV7-2 and TRBJ1-3): GAGVSQSPSNKVTEKGKDVELRCDPISGHTALYWYRQSLGQGLEFLIYFQGNSAPDKSGLPSDRFSAERTGGSVSTLTIQRTQQEDSAVYLCASSLGVNTIYFGEGSWLTVV.

The J gene is TRBJ2-1, the V gene TRBV24-1, with 8 bases aligning to TRBD2. CDR3 size: 13 residues. After removal of 4 bases from V and 13 bases from J, the junction contained 8 bases not matched to a gene. Germline V CDR1 and CDR2: KGHDR, SFDVKD. In DNA form, the CDR3 reads TGTGCCACCAGTGACTCCGGACTAGCTCATCAGTTCTTC. Translating gives CATSDSGLAHQFF.

The chain recombines TRBV21-1 with TRBJ2-7; the D call of TRBD2 is as the table states it, not checked on the DNA. TRBV21-1 is labeled a pseudogene. The CDR3 extends over 16 amino acids. The chain's CDR3 is CASSSIERGHSYEQYF. CDR3 nucleotide sequence: TGTGCCAGCAGCTCAATAGAGCGGGGGCACTCCTACGAGCAGTACTTC.

This clone was found once. The chain employs TRBV11-2 and TRBJ1-2; D gene uncertain. Germline CDR1 reads SGHAT; CDR2 reads FQNNGV. With 5 bases removed from V and 4 bases from J, the gap between germline ends came to 11 bases. This CDR3 contains 13 residues. CDR3 region: CASSPAPLYGYTF. The DNA for the CDR3 is TGTGCCAGCAGCCCCGCGCCTCTCTATGGCTACACCTTC.

V gene TRBV27 combines with J gene TRBJ2-7, with 7 nucleotides matching TRBD1. This CDR3 spans 14 amino acids. Germline assignment: CDR1 MNHEY and CDR2 SMNVEV (reference sequence). J gave up 2 bases and V 2 bases, and 3 bases lay outside the gene matches. The CDR3 is CASSLPDRAYEQYF. CDR3 coding DNA: TGTGCCAGCAGTTTACCCGACAGGGCCTACGAGCAGTACTTC.

A few counts support this clone. The V gene is TRBV10-2, the J gene TRBJ1-2; D is undetermined. Deletions cut 6 bases from V and 2 bases from J, with 7 bases between. The germline V gene encodes CDR1 WSHSY and CDR2 SAAADI. There are 12 residues in the CDR3. The CDR3 reads CASRAENYGYTF. The CDR3 region has the DNA TGCGCCAGCAGGGCGGAAAACTATGGCTACACCTTC.

This clone appeared once. The V and J genes are TRBV28 and TRBJ2-7, with TRBD1 matching over 9 bases. The CDR3 extends over 14 amino acids. Trimming removed 5 bases from V and 2 bases from J; junction bases left unmatched: 4. Germline V gives CDR1 MDHEN, CDR2 SYDVKM. The DNA for the CDR3 is TGTGCCAGCAGTGGGACAGGGCGTCCCTACGAGCAGTACTTC. It translates to CASSGTGRPYEQYF.

This clone has only a few counts. The genes are TRBV28 and TRBJ2-2, with D uncertain. Germline-derived CDR1 and CDR2 are MDHEN and SYDVKM. V was pared by 5 bases and J by 1 base, with 2 bases between. There are 12 residues in the CDR3. CDR3 bases: TGTGCCAGCAGTGAGAACACCGGGGAGCTGTTTTTT. Its translation: CASSENTGELFF.

V usage is TRBV28 and J usage is TRBJ1-1; 8 bases map to TRBD1. Germline trimming cut 6 bases from V and 8 bases from J; bases unmatched to any gene: 14. Germline CDR1 is MDHEN and CDR2 is SYDVKM. The CDR3 spans 15 residues. The CDR3 is CASSGTGNSGWEAFF. The CDR3 coding sequence is TGTGCCAGCAGCGGGACAGGAAATAGTGGGTGGGAAGCTTTCTTT.

This clone was recorded once. The CDR3 loop reads CASSFPGDFSPLHF. CDR3 DNA: TGTGCCAGCAGTTTCCCAGGGGATTTTTCACCCCTCCACTTT. J is TRBJ1-6 and V is TRBV28; D is perhaps TRBD1 (6 bases). CDR1 is MDHEN, CDR2 SYDVKM, per germline. This CDR3 contains 14 residues. The V gene lost 3 bases and the J gene lost 9 bases, with 12 bases spanning the gap.

The V call is TRBV15, the J call TRBJ1-2, with D possibly being TRBD1 (6 bases). From germline, CDR1 is LNHNV and CDR2 YYDKDF (reference sequence). The V and J ends lost 0 bases and 8 bases respectively, with 13 bases between them. The CDR3 is 14 residues long. The CDR3, as DNA: TGTGCCACCAGCAGAGAACTTTGGGACACCGGCTACACCTTC. Its translation is CATSRELWDTGYTF.

The chain couples TRBV20-1 to TRBJ2-1; D not resolved. With 0 bases removed from V and 10 bases from J, the gap between germline ends came to 4 bases. The CDR3 covers 10 residues. Germline-derived CDR1 and CDR2 are DFQATT and SNEGSKA (reference sequence). CDR3 coding DNA: TGCAGTGCTAGAGAAACCGAGCAGTTCTTC. It yields the protein CSARETEQFF.

The V and J genes are TRBV15 and TRBJ1-1; unclear D gene. V was pared by 0 bases and J by 3 bases, with 11 bases between. The CDR3 covers 15 residues. Germline CDR1 LNHNV, CDR2 YYDKDF (reference sequence). The chain's CDR3 is CATSREVTGYTEAFF. The CDR3 bases are TGTGCCACCAGCAGAGAGGTCACGGGGTACACTGAAGCTTTCTTT.

This clone was recorded only once. The chain uses TRBV6-2 or TRBV6-3 and TRBJ1-5; D gene uncertain. The CDR3 is 10 residues long. Germline V lookup: CDR1 MNHEY, CDR2 SVGEGT. Trimming stripped 6 bases from V and 8 bases from J, with 5 bases between. DNA for the CDR3: TGTGCCAGCAGCGAGGAGCCCCAGCATTTT. Translation: CASSEEPQHF.

The genes are TRBV1 and TRBJ2-7; TRBD2 was called by the table and not checked on the DNA. TRBV1 is given as a pseudogene. The CDR3 runs 20 residues. CDR3 sequence: CTSSQEWSGRPPPFPYEQYF. CDR3 bases: TGCACCAGCAGCCAAGAATGGTCCGGGAGGCCTCCCCCCTTCCCTTACGAGCAGTACTTC.

The V call is TRBV28, the J call TRBJ2-1; D unresolved. Germline CDR1 MDHEN, CDR2 SYDVKM. V lost 6 bases, J lost 8 bases, and 14 bases lay in between. The CDR3 totals 13 residues. Written as DNA, the CDR3 is TGTGCCAGCAGGGCCTCAGTCCCGCATGAGCAGTTCTTC. Amino acids: CASRASVPHEQFF.

The rearrangement uses TRBV7-2 and TRBJ1-1; D ambiguous. Germline V gene sequence: CDR1 SGHTA, CDR2 FQGNSA. The V gene lost 3 bases and the J gene lost 2 bases, with 7 bases spanning the gap. The CDR3 is 13 residues long. CDR3 DNA: TGTGCCAGCAGCTTTTGGTCTAACACTGAAGCTTTCTTT. Amino acids: CASSFWSNTEAFF.

The chain is built from TRBV6-2 or TRBV6-3 and TRBJ1-5, with D possibly being TRBD1 (5 bases). Trimming cost V 4 bases and J 0 bases, with 13 bases left between them. The CDR3 totals 16 residues. Germline lookup yields CDR1 MNHEY and CDR2 SVGEGT. The CDR3 spells CASSSRTPNSNQPQHF. Written as DNA, the CDR3 is TGTGCCAGCAGTTCTCGGACACCGAATAGCAATCAGCCCCAGCATTTT.